The rows below give T cell receptor beta chains drawn from one sample of a study of blood T cells in healthy people across ages. TCRdb re-analysed the 5' RACE reads in MiXCR, keeping a single row per CDR3 protein. The sample holds approximately 830,000 distinct CDR3 sequences, around 62% seen once. The sample taken for sequencing was blood. All receptors come from a man younger than 40 in good health. Both conserved end residues are part of each CDR3. D genes are given only for firm matches. The size entry is marked missing in some rows and otherwise reads once, few, many or a size class.

>-|TRBD2|TRBJ2-1|TRBV2
TGTGCCAGCAGTGGAGGACTAGCAGCAACGGAGCAGTTCTTC
CASSGGLAATEQFF
>few|-|TRBJ2-7|TRBV6-5
TGTGCCAGCAGCCCGTACAAGAGCATCTACGAGCAGTACTTC
CASSPYKSIYEQYF
>-|TRBD1|TRBJ2-3|TRBV4-3
TGCGCCAGCAGCCAAGTTGGGACAGTGGGCACAGATACGCAGTATTTT
CASSQVGTVGTDTQYF
>-|-|TRBJ1-2|TRBV12-3/TRBV12-4
TGTGCCAGCAGCCCGAAACCGGGACGCCCTGATGGCTACACCTTC
CASSPKPGRPDGYTF
>-|-|TRBJ2-1|TRBV5-6
TGTGCCAGCAGCTTGGCGGTCGTAACTAGTCACAATGAGCAGTTCTTC
CASSLAVVTSHNEQFF
>-|TRBD2|TRBJ2-3|TRBV12-3/TRBV12-4
TGTGCCAGCTTTGGCGGGGGGGGTACGCAGTATTTT
CASFGGGGTQYF
>-|-|TRBJ2-6|TRBV18
TGTGCCAGCTCACAGGGGCAGCCGGGGGCCAACGTCCTGACTTTC
CASSQGQPGANVLTF
>-|TRBD2|TRBJ2-3|TRBV20-1
TGCAGTGCTTTAGGACTAGCGCAGAGCACAGATACGCAGTATTTT
CSALGLAQSTDTQYF
>-|-|TRBJ2-6|TRBV6-2/TRBV6-3
TGTGCCAGCGCCTTCGGGGGCGCTGGGGCCAACGTCCTGACTTTC
CASAFGGAGANVLTF
>-|TRBD2|TRBJ2-5|TRBV5-1
TGCGCCAGCAGAGGTAGCGGGGGAATCGGGGAGACCCAGTACTTC
CASRGSGGIGETQYF
>-|-|TRBJ1-2|TRBV9
TGTGCCAGCAGCGTATCAGGGAGATCTAACTATGGCTACACCTTC
CASSVSGRSNYGYTF
>few|-|TRBJ2-3|TRBV7-9
TGTGCCAGCAGCTTAGTCTTCGGGGACATAGGTACGCAGTATTTT
CASSLVFGDIGTQYF
>once|-|TRBJ1-4|TRBV13
TGTGCCAGCAGCTTAGGGAAAACGAATGAAAAACTGTTTTTT
CASSLGKTNEKLFF
>-|-|TRBJ2-7|TRBV27
TGTGCCAGCAGTTTAGTTAGGGGCAGGGGCCACGAGCAGTACTTC
CASSLVRGRGHEQYF
>-|TRBD2|TRBJ2-3|TRBV7-2
TGTGCCAGCACCCTTTGGGGACTAGCGGGGGGGGGCACAGATACGCAGTATTTT
CASTLWGLAGGGTDTQYF
>few|TRBD1|TRBJ1-2|TRBV5-5
TGTGCCAGCAGCTCTCGGACAGGGGGCTCCAATGGCTACACCTTC
CASSSRTGGSNGYTF
>few|-|TRBJ2-5|TRBV7-6
TGTGCCAGCAGCACCCGGCCGGGGGAGCAGTACTTC
CASSTRPGEQYF
>-|-|TRBJ1-2|TRBV28
TGTGCCAGCAGCCGGATGGAGTATGGCTACACCTTC
CASSRMEYGYTF
>-|-|TRBJ1-4|TRBV20-1
TGCAGTGCTAGAGTAGATAATGAAAAACTGTTTTTT
CSARVDNEKLFF
>many|-|TRBJ2-1|TRBV10-3
TGTGCCATCAGTGGGAAGGGATACAATGAGCAGTTCTTC
CAISGKGYNEQFF
>once|-|TRBJ2-1|TRBV7-8
TGTGCCAGCAGCTTATCGGCAGGGAGTATGGGGGGCTCCTACAATGAGCAGTTCTTC
CASSLSAGSMGGSYNEQFF
>-|-|TRBJ1-2|TRBV29-1
TGCAGTGCGCCGGGGCCCGGGGGCTACACCTTC
CSAPGPGGYTF
>-|-|TRBJ2-1|TRBV6-2/TRBV6-3
TGTGCCAGCAGTTCTACGAGCTCCCACAATGAGCAGTTCTTC
CASSSTSSHNEQFF
>few|-|TRBJ2-7|TRBV9
TGTGCCAGCAGCGTAGGTGACGGGTACGAGCAGTACTTC
CASSVGDGYEQYF
>-|-|TRBJ2-7|TRBV28
TGTGCCAGCAGACCGACCGGGACGGTTACCTACGAGCAGTACTTC
CASRPTGTVTYEQYF